One and the same sample provided the 27 T cell receptor beta chains below, sequenced in a study of control samples from healthy donors and cancer patients (dated by TCRdb to 2020 to 2022). Library creation used the immunoSEQ multiplex PCR assay. TCRdb holds this immuneACCESS table with in-frame rearrangements only. Some clones are missing; in checked studies, unresolved V genes explain under half, and the rest has no known cause. This sample lists about 150,000 clones; roughly 93% were detected once. The ten largest clones add up to approximately 2.5% of the sample. The sequencing input was blood. The receptors here all came from a man aged 45-60 years in good health.

V usage is TRBV28 and J usage is TRBJ2-2; 14 bases fit TRBD2. This CDR3 contains 16 residues. Trimming removed 0 bases from V and 6 bases from J; junction bases left unmatched: 0. CDR1 is MDHEN and CDR2 is SYDVKM in the germline V gene. Here the CDR3 reads CASSLWGLAGAGELFF. The CDR3 DNA is TGTGCCAGCAGTTTATGGGGACTAGCGGGAGCCGGGGAGCTGTTTTTT.

This chain uses TRBV12-3 or TRBV12-4 with TRBJ1-5; D gene ambiguous. The length of the CDR3 is 12 residues. V shed 6 bases and J shed 5 bases, with 8 bases lying between them. The CDR3 sequence: CASRLRDQPQHF. The CDR3 nucleotides are TGTGCCAGCAGGCTAAGGGATCAGCCCCAGCATTTT.

The chain links TRBV5-4 to TRBJ2-2; 13 nucleotides align to TRBD2. J gave up 1 base and V 4 bases, and 4 bases lay outside the gene matches. This CDR3 is built from 17 residues. The germline gives CDR1 SGHNT, CDR2 YYREEE (reference sequence). CDR3: CASSLGLAGMNTGELFF. The CDR3 nucleotides read TGTGCCAGCAGCCTGGGACTAGCGGGGATGAACACCGGGGAGCTGTTTTTT.

This clone was detected only a few times. V gene TRBV3-1 (or the pseudogene TRBV3-2) combines with J gene TRBJ1-5; no clear D. The V gene's germline CDR1 is LGHDT and CDR2 YNNKEL (reference sequence). Trimming removed 4 bases from V and 9 bases from J, with 10 bases in between. The CDR3 is 12 residues long. Written as DNA, the CDR3 is TGTGCCAGCAGCCCAGATAACGGGCCCCAGCATTTT. This sequence encodes CASSPDNGPQHF.

Written as DNA, the CDR3 is TGTGCCAGCAGCCCGAGCGTGGCGGGAGGGTTCTACGAGCAGTACTTC. This codes for CASSPSVAGGFYEQYF. This chain uses TRBV3-1 (or the pseudogene TRBV3-2) with TRBJ2-7, with TRBD2 matching 9 bases. Germline V CDR1 and CDR2: LGHDT, YNNKEL (reference sequence). This CDR3 spans 16 amino acids. The V and J ends lost 4 bases and 3 bases, in that order; junction bases with no gene match: 10.

This chain joins TRBV28 and TRBJ2-7; the D gene is possibly TRBD1 (5 bases). The CDR3 has 14 amino acids. Trimming stripped 5 bases from V and 5 bases from J, with 16 bases between. Germline V CDR1 and CDR2: MDHEN, SYDVKM. DNA for the CDR3: TGTGCCAGCAGTCAGACAGCCCCCCTGAACGAGCAGTACTTC. It yields the protein CASSQTAPLNEQYF. Full variable domain (rest looked up from reference TRBV28 and TRBJ2-7): DVKVTQSSRYLVKRTGEKVFLECVQDMDHENMFWYRQDPGLGLRLIYFSYDVKMKEKGDIPEGYSVSREKKERFSLILESASTNQTSMYLCASSQTAPLNEQYFGPGTRLTVT.

V is TRBV28 and J is TRBJ1-3; D is undetermined. Germline V CDR1 and CDR2: MDHEN, SYDVKM. V lost 4 bases to trimming and J lost 0 bases, with 13 bases between them. This CDR3 is built from 16 residues. CDR3 DNA: TGTGCCAGCAGTTCCCCGGACTTGAGCTCTGGAAACACCATATATTTT. Its protein product is CASSSPDLSSGNTIYF.

V is TRBV27 and J is TRBJ2-7; 8 nucleotides line up with TRBD1. The CDR3 has 12 amino acids. V was clipped by 6 bases and J by 6 bases; unmatched bases: 4. The germline gives CDR1 MNHEY, CDR2 SMNVEV (reference sequence). Here the CDR3 reads CASSWTGLEQYF. CDR3 sequence (DNA): TGTGCCAGCAGCTGGACAGGGCTCGAGCAGTACTTC.

This sequence joins TRBV6-5 and TRBJ2-1, with a weak D call TRBD2 (5 bases). Germline CDR1 reads MNHEY; CDR2 reads SVGAGI. The ends were cut back, 6 bases at V and 15 bases at J, with 15 bases in the middle. This CDR3 contains 11 residues. The DNA for the CDR3 is TGTGCCAGCAGAACCGACTATTATCTGTTCTTC. It encodes CASRTDYYLFF.

This clone was seen once. The chain has TRBV28 and TRBJ1-1; TRBD1 is a possible D gene (6 bases). V was trimmed by 1 base and J by 3 bases, leaving 12 bases between them. Germline CDR1 reads MDHEN; CDR2 reads SYDVKM. The CDR3 runs to 15 residues. The CDR3 sequence: CASSLSGAEDTEAFF. CDR3 in DNA: TGTGCCAGCAGTTTATCAGGGGCCGAGGACACTGAAGCTTTCTTT.

This clone was seen a single time. The V gene is TRBV28, the J gene TRBJ2-7; 9 bases match TRBD2. Losses at the gene ends were 5 bases for V and 2 bases for J; bases not matched to a gene: 4. CDR3 length equals 14 residues. CDR1 and CDR2 (germline): MDHEN, SYDVKM. This CDR3 is CASSGGRGAYEQYF. CDR3 coding DNA: TGTGCCAGCAGTGGCGGGAGGGGGGCCTACGAGCAGTACTTC.

The rearrangement uses TRBV5-1 and TRBJ1-1; D is uncertain. With 4 bases removed from V and 0 bases from J, the gap between germline ends came to 10 bases. This CDR3 contains 14 residues. Germline V gives CDR1 SGHRS, CDR2 YFSETQ. CDR3 DNA sequence: TGCGCCAGCAGCCTCGAACGCGTGAACACTGAAGCTTTCTTT. Its protein product is CASSLERVNTEAFF. The full variable domain, rest sourced from reference TRBV5-1 and TRBJ1-1, is KAGVTQTPRYLIKTRGQQVTLSCSPISGHRSVSWYQQTPGQGLQFLFEYFSETQRNKGNFPGRFSGRQFSNSRSEMNVSTLELGDSALYLCASSLERVNTEAFFGQGTRLTVV.

Regarding this clone: Mismatch with germline at one junction end may stem from a read error. The CDR3 DNA follows: TGTGCCAGCAGCCAACTGGGACAGGGCAGGGACTTC. Amino acid sequence: CASSQLGQGRDF. The J gene is TRBJ2-5, the V gene TRBV3-1 (or the pseudogene TRBV3-2), with TRBD1 matching over 9 bases. The CDR3 totals 12 residues. CDR1 LGHDT and CDR2 YNNKEL come from the germline V gene (reference sequence).

This clone was detected once. The chain is built from TRBV4-1 and TRBJ2-7, with D perhaps being TRBD1 or TRBD2 (5 bases each). The germline gives CDR1 MGHRA, CDR2 YSYEKL. This CDR3 contains 15 residues. Between the trimmed V and J ends, which lost 1 base and 3 bases, there was a span of 13 bases. The CDR3 here is CASSQGDGIYYEQYF. CDR3 bases: TGCGCCAGCAGCCAAGGGGACGGGATCTACTACGAGCAGTACTTC.

With regard to this clone: The identical CDR3 is also encoded by other nucleotide sequences in the sample. The chain links TRBV3-1 (or the pseudogene TRBV3-2) to TRBJ2-7; tentatively, D is TRBD1 or TRBD2 (5 bases each). Trimming left V 4 bases short and J 0 bases short, with 10 bases between. CDR3 size: 14 residues. Germline lookup yields CDR1 LGHDT and CDR2 YNNKEL (reference sequence). The CDR3 DNA sequence: TGTGCCAGCAGCCTTGGGACGGTCTCCTACGAGCAGTACTTC. Translated, it gives CASSLGTVSYEQYF.

The V gene is TRBV24-1, the J gene TRBJ2-3; 11 bases agree with TRBD2. The V gene's germline CDR1 is KGHDR and CDR2 SFDVKD. The CDR3 length is 16 residues. The trim removed 4 bases at V and 0 bases at J, leaving 2 bases unmatched. DNA of the CDR3: TGTGCCACCAGTGACCGGACTAGCGGGAGCACAGATACGCAGTATTTT. Protein product: CATSDRTSGSTDTQYF.

The DNA of the CDR3 is TGTGCCAGCAGTCCGCTAGGCTTATCTGACAATGAGCAGTTCTTC. Protein sequence: CASSPLGLSDNEQFF. The V and J genes are TRBV6-6 and TRBJ2-1; no clear D gene. V lost 5 bases and J 5 bases, leaving 16 bases between the germline ends. The CDR3 consists of 15 residues. Germline CDR1 MNHNY, CDR2 SVGAGI (reference sequence).

The chain links TRBV29-1 to TRBJ2-1, with D tentatively TRBD2 (6 bases). With 7 bases removed from V and 6 bases from J, the gap between germline ends came to 13 bases. Per germline, CDR1 SQVTM and CDR2 ANQGSEA. The CDR3 spans 12 residues. The CDR3 sequence is CSAQTSTNEQFF. As DNA, the CDR3 is TGCAGCGCCCAGACTAGTACCAATGAGCAGTTCTTC.

The chain employs TRBV5-1 and TRBJ2-2; 11 bases agree with TRBD1. The CDR3 length is 16 residues. Losses at the gene ends were 4 bases for V and 2 bases for J; bases not matched to a gene: 4. Germline V gene sequence: CDR1 SGHRS, CDR2 YFSETQ. CDR3 in amino acids: CASSIGTGGNTGELFF. CDR3 coding DNA: TGCGCCAGCAGCATCGGGACAGGGGGTAACACCGGGGAGCTGTTTTTT.

The V gene is TRBV5-1, the J gene TRBJ2-3; 12 nucleotides align to TRBD1. The germline CDR1 and CDR2 sequences are SGHRS and YFSETQ. The CDR3 runs to 15 residues. V trimming: 4 bases; J trimming: 3 bases; junction bases outside the gene matches: 3. The CDR3: CASSGTGGDTDTQYF. CDR3 nucleotide sequence: TGCGCCAGCAGCGGGACAGGGGGCGATACAGATACGCAGTATTTT.

The chain is built from TRBV28 and TRBJ2-5; no definite D call. CDR1 MDHEN and CDR2 SYDVKM come from the germline V gene. Trimming removed 5 bases from V and 7 bases from J, with 8 bases in between. CDR3 length equals 11 residues. CDR3 nucleotide sequence: TGTGCCAGCAGTGGCCGAGGGACCCAGTACTTC. Translated, it gives CASSGRGTQYF.

This clone was seen just once. The J gene is TRBJ1-1, the V gene TRBV3-1 (or the pseudogene TRBV3-2), with D hard to call. The CDR3 is made up of 14 amino acids. CDR1 is LGHDT, CDR2 YNNKEL, per germline (reference sequence). V was cut by 4 bases and J by 2 bases, with 11 bases left in between. In DNA form, the CDR3 reads TGTGCCAGCAGCCGTACCACCCTTAACACTGAAGCTTTCTTT. Translating it yields CASSRTTLNTEAFF.

This clone was counted a single time. The V and J genes are TRBV19 and TRBJ2-7; 9 bases are shared with TRBD1. The CDR3 totals 15 residues. Germline-derived CDR1 and CDR2 are LNHDA and SQIVND (reference sequence). V shed 3 bases, J shed 4 bases, and the junction held 7 bases outside the gene matches. In DNA form, the CDR3 reads TGTGCCAGTAGTATGGCCGGGACAGGGACTTACGAGCAGTACTTC. It is translated as CASSMAGTGTYEQYF.

The rearrangement links TRBV5-1 to TRBJ1-3, with D hard to call. Per germline, CDR1 SGHRS and CDR2 YFSETQ. This CDR3 region has 15 residues. The V gene lost 1 base and the J gene lost 0 bases, with 8 bases spanning the gap. The CDR3 sequence is CASSLSSSSGNTIYF. The CDR3 DNA sequence: TGCGCCAGCAGCTTGAGCTCCTCCTCTGGAAACACCATATATTTT.

The chain recombines TRBV6-5 with TRBJ2-3; possibly TRBD1 for D (6 bases). The germline V gene encodes CDR1 MNHEY and CDR2 SVGAGI. V dropped 2 bases and J dropped 0 bases, with 9 bases sitting between them. This CDR3 spans 15 amino acids. The CDR3 loop is CASSYGQTSTDTQYF. The CDR3 DNA sequence: TGTGCCAGCAGTTACGGACAGACTAGCACAGATACGCAGTATTTT.

This clone was seen just once. J is TRBJ2-2 and V is TRBV3-1 (or the pseudogene TRBV3-2); 8 nucleotides align to TRBD2. After removal of 1 base from V and 4 bases from J, the junction contained 5 bases not matched to a gene. The germline CDR1 and CDR2 sequences are LGHDT and YNNKEL (reference sequence). The CDR3 is made up of 16 amino acids. The CDR3 here is CASSQASGSLTGELFF. The CDR3 nucleotides read TGTGCCAGCAGCCAAGCGAGCGGGAGCCTCACCGGGGAGCTGTTTTTT.

In DNA form, the CDR3 reads TGTGCCAGCAGCTCCGGGACTAGCGGGCTCCAAGAGACCCAGTACTTC. Translation gives CASSSGTSGLQETQYF. The chain uses TRBV11-2 and TRBJ2-5, with TRBD2 matching 12 bases. CDR3 size: 16 residues. Germline lookup yields CDR1 SGHAT and CDR2 FQNNGV. The V segment lost 4 bases and the J segment 1 base; nucleotides outside the gene matches: 4.